The following is a T cell receptor beta chain sequence with its context. This clone occurred once. There is no known antigen for this receptor. There are no base qualities to consult, and no much larger clone falls within one base. For every enrolled patient, mismatch repair deficiency was confirmed by either polymerase chain reaction or immunohistochemistry. TCR sequencing was carried out for a few patients who responded to pembrolizumab therapy. The phase II trial prospectively evaluated PD-1 blockade with pembrolizumab in advanced mismatch repair-deficient cancers, independent of tissue of origin. Peripheral blood T cell samples were gathered serially, both before PD-1 blockade started and at multiple time points afterward. Blood sampling time points were reported as weeks after the first dose of pembrolizumab. Libraries were made using the immunoSEQ multiplex PCR assay. The clones in this table, taken by TCRdb from immuneACCESS, are in-frame only. Not every clone is retained; where verified, under half of the shortfall comes from an unresolved V gene, and the cause of the rest is unknown. This sample lists some 22,000 clones; 84% were detected once. Of the sample, about 15% is held by the ten largest clones.

The sample belongs to a study of PD-1 blockade in mismatch repair-deficient tumors (dated by TCRdb to the late 2010s). With respect to the entire study: The trial enrolled under 90 consecutive patients with about a dozen mismatch repair-deficient cancer types between 2013 and September 2016, all previously treated and progressing. Tumor-associated T cell clones were tracked in the peripheral blood of patients responding to PD-1 blockade by deep sequencing of TCR CDR3 regions. General conclusions and limits of the study: Tumor-resident clones, often undetectable in blood before treatment, expanded rapidly after pembrolizumab and then contracted, generally before radiologic responses.

The germline V gene supplies CDR1 SGDLS and CDR2 YYNGEE. V ends up 1 base short and J 10 bases short, with an unmatched junction base count of 11. Including the terminal cysteine and phenylalanine, the CDR3 comprises 16 residues. Kept here is only the CDR3 DNA, which spans 48 bases and is read in frame from base 1. The starting material was peripheral blood, obtained 2 weeks after starting pembrolizumab. This receptor was identified in an adult with mismatch repair-deficient cancer. The V gene is TRBV9 and the J gene is TRBJ2-1; TRBD2 aligns with 10 central bases. This receptor carries the CDR3 CASSVQTAGGRGEQFF. The sequenced DNA is TGTGCCAGCAGCGTACAAACAGCGGGAGGGCGGGGGGAGCAGTTCTTC.